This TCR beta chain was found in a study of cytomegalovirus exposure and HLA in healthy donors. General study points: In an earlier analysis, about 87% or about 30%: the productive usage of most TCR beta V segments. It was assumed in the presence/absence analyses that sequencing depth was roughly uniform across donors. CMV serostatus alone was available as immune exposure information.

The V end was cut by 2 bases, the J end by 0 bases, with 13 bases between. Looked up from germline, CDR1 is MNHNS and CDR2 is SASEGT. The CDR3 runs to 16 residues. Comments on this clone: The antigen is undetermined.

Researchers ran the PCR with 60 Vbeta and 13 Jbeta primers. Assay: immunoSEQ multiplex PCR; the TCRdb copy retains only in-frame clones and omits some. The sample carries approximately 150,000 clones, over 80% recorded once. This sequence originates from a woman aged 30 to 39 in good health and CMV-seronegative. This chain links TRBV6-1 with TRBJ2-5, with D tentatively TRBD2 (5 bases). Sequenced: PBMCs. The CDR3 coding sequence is TGTGCCAGCAGTGAATCTGGCGGGCCGTACCAAGAGACCCAGTACTTC. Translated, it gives CASSESGGPYQETQYF.